Shown below are 7 T cell receptor beta chains from a single sample sequenced in a study of naive and memory T cell subsets. Study results and caveats: Possibly reflecting memory cells re-expressing CD45RA, a few larger clonotypes occurred in naive repertoires, especially CD8.

What these receptors recognize is not known. The beta constant-region primer was an equimolar mix of two oligonucleotides covering TRBC1 and TRBC2. Four rounds of PCR amplified the ligated cDNA using nested alpha and beta constant-region primers plus SP2. TCRdb re-analysed the UMI-ligation and nested PCR reads in MiXCR, keeping a single row per CDR3 protein. Of more than 95,000 distinct CDR3 sequences in the sample, more than 12% were seen once. The sample was naive CD8+ T cells from blood. These receptors all come from a human donor in good health.

This clonotype was found a few times. This chain joins TRBV6-5 and TRBJ1-1; no clear D. V was cut by 4 bases and J by 1 base, with 13 bases left in between. Germline V gene data show CDR1 as MNHEY and CDR2 as SVGAGI. CDR3 size: 15 residues. CDR3 nucleotide sequence: TGTGCCAGCAGTTTCCACCCGACACCGAACACTGAAGCTTTCTTT. It encodes CASSFHPTPNTEAFF.

The chain recombines TRBV4-3 with TRBJ2-2; D not certain. Trimming cost V 1 base and J 5 bases, with 5 bases left between them. The CDR3 loop spans 13 amino acids. Germline V lookup: CDR1 LGHNA, CDR2 YSLEER. Here the CDR3 DNA reads TGCGCCAGCAGCCAAGCGGGTACCGGGGAGCTGTTTTTT. Amino acids: CASSQAGTGELFF.

The chain links TRBV27 to TRBJ1-5; TRBD1 aligns across 10 bases. V shed 2 bases and J 5 bases; nucleotides not matched to a gene: 6. The CDR3 has 16 amino acids. Germline CDR1 is MNHEY and CDR2 is SMNVEV (reference sequence). For the CDR3, the DNA is TGTGCCAGCAGTTTAGGCGGACAGGGGGTCGATCAGCCCCAGCATTTT. It encodes CASSLGGQGVDQPQHF.

The CDR3 DNA sequence: TGCGCCAGCAGCCAAGATAAGAGCGGGAGAACGTACGAGCAGTACTTC. It translates to CASSQDKSGRTYEQYF. The chain joins TRBV4-3 to TRBJ2-7; 8 bases are shared with TRBD2. Germline V lookup: CDR1 LGHNA, CDR2 YSLEER. Trimming removed 0 bases from V and 4 bases from J; junction bases left unmatched: 8. The length of the CDR3 is 16 residues.

CDR3 in amino acids: CASSGKEGRVATEAFF. CDR3 in DNA: TGTGCCAGCAGCGGAAAAGAAGGGCGGGTTGCCACTGAAGCTTTCTTT. The chain joins TRBV11-1 to TRBJ1-1; no definite D call. V lost 5 bases, J lost 4 bases, and 20 bases lay in between. Germline CDR1 SGHAT, CDR2 FQDESV (reference sequence). This CDR3 is built from 16 residues.

This clonotype was recorded many times. The rearrangement joins TRBV20-1 to TRBJ1-6; maybe TRBD1 (6 bases). This CDR3 contains 14 residues. Trimming took off 3 bases at V and 8 bases at J, with 14 bases between the two ends. Germline CDR1 DFQATT, CDR2 SNEGSKA (reference sequence). CDR3: CSARVTGPDSPLHF. DNA for the CDR3: TGCAGTGCTAGGGTAACAGGGCCCGATTCACCCCTCCACTTT.

This clonotype turned up a few times. The V call is TRBV28, the J call TRBJ2-7, with 9 bases fitting TRBD1. CDR1 and CDR2 (germline): MDHEN, SYDVKM. The CDR3 consists of 15 residues. With 1 base clipped from V and 5 bases from J, the junction kept 6 bases outside the gene matches. The CDR3 loop is CASSLSRTGANEQYF. CDR3 in DNA: TGTGCCAGCAGTTTATCAAGGACAGGGGCTAACGAGCAGTACTTC. The variable domain in full, completed from reference TRBV28 and TRBJ2-7, reads DVKVTQSSRYLVKRTGEKVFLECVQDMDHENMFWYRQDPGLGLRLIYFSYDVKMKEKGDIPEGYSVSREKKERFSLILESASTNQTSMYLCASSLSRTGANEQYFGPGTRLTVT.